This T cell receptor (beta chain) appears in the sequencing data of a study of CD8+CD57+ T cells in acquired aplastic anemia. Genomic DNA served as template for TCR beta VDJ and CDR3 profiling. TCRdb processed the reads anew with MiXCR; each CDR3 protein has one entry. The table includes about 110,000 distinct CDR3 sequences, around 53% detected once. Comments on this clonotype: Germline is not matched at one junction end, which may reflect a read error.

Germline V gene sequence: CDR1 SNHLY, CDR2 FYNNEI. This CDR3 has 13 residues. The sequence came from a human donor in good health, serving as a control. Sequences were obtained from sorted CD4+, CD8+, or CD8+CD57+ T cells (not recorded which) from PBMCs. The rearrangement uses TRBV2 and TRBJ2-7; possibly TRBD2 for D (5 bases). CDR3: CASSAMQDGSGNF. The DNA for the CDR3 is TGTGCCAGCAGTGCGATGCAGGACGGTTCGGGGAACTTC.